A selection of T cell receptor beta chains follows, all from one sample in a study of OX40 agonist ivuxolimab in advanced cancers. Here immunoSEQ multiplex PCR was the method, and the copy in TCRdb shows in-frame clones only, minus some. The sample has around 50,000 clones; around 80% are singletons. The sample consisted of CD4+ or CD8+ T cells sorted from blood, taken in a trial of the OX40 agonist ivuxolimab. These TCRs come from an adult with an advanced solid tumor such as melanoma, head and neck, liver or kidney cancer. CDR3s leave out the opening cysteine and the closing phenylalanine or tryptophan.

CDR3 protein,V gene
ASSPRGQRYTGELF,TRBV6-6
ASSIPGLAYEQY,TRBV19
ASSLGQSSYEQY,TRBV7-8
ASSPQTGANEKLF,TRBV18
AISEGNSGNTIY,TRBV10-3
ASSLLGQGGYT,TRBV7-9
ASSLAKTSVVNEQF,TRBV11-1
ASSSPLRGQPQH,TRBV28
ASSMGQGLYEQY,TRBV5-6
ASSRPPDREDGYT,TRBV5-4
SSRDSSGNTIY,TRBV29-1
ASSPGGALAANVLT,TRBV4-1
ASSGTRGDTQY,TRBV6-1
ASSLGRTNTEAF,TRBV4-1
ASSLEFGNTEAF,TRBV7-8
ASSLVDWSYNEQF,TRBV5-1
ASSEGWQGEQF,TRBV6-1
AWSVRSNQPQH,TRBV30
AWSVGGQTEAF,TRBV30
ASSGVGETQY,TRBV5-4
ASSVAPGTSYEQY,TRBV9
ASSPGREPRETQY,TRBV5-4
ASSSDRGRNQPQH,TRBV6-1
ASSWGDNLRYEQY,TRBV7-2
ASSPYSYEQY,TRBV21-1
ASSGKGGLIADTQY,TRBV6-1
ASSLRGQGDYEQF,TRBV13
ASSTRTGPYEQY,TRBV5-1
AISIDRGREQY,TRBV10-3
ASSDSRALQTQY,TRBV6-4
ASSLEGQGNQPQH,TRBV5-1
ASRTVGTRGGYT,TRBV27
AWSAPDRGYEKLF,TRBV30
ASRVARTGGDYGYT,TRBV11-2
ASSPTSSSYNEQF,TRBV18
ASSTSTDYEKLF,TRBV6-6
ASSSPARRTDTQY,TRBV27
SLEGIVQY,TRBV20-1
ASSLVYQETQY,TRBV7-2
ASSGATNTGELF,TRBV4-2
ASSRGTSGDYEQY,TRBV4-2
ASSRQGAGQPQH,TRBV6-5
ASAPQEHYGYT,TRBV6-5
ASSWIAPRDRVSPLH,TRBV28
ASSPRPPFIQY,TRBV18
ASSLRQPNTEAF,TRBV18
ASSRRTSGSSGEQF,TRBV4-1
ASSPTMGDYGYT,TRBV7-9
ASSRHGGASSYEQY,TRBV19
ASSPWTGNTGELF,TRBV11-1